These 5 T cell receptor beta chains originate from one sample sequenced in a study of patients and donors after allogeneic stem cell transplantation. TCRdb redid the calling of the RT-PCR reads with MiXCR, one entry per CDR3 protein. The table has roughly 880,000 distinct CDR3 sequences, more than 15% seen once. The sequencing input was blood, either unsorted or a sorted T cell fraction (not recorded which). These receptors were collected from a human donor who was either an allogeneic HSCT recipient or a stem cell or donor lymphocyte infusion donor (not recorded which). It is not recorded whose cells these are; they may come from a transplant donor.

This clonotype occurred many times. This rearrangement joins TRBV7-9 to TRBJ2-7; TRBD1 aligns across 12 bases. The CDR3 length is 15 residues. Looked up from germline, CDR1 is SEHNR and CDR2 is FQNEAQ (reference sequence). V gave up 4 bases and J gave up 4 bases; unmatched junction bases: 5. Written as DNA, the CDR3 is TGTGCCAGCAGCTCCCGGGACAGGGGGCTATACGAGCAGTACTTC. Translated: CASSSRDRGLYEQYF. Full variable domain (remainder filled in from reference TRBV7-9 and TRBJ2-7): DTGVSQNPRHKITKRGQNVTFRCDPISEHNRLYWYRQTLGQGPEFLTYFQNEAQLEKSRLLSDRFSAERPKGSFSTLEIQRTEQGDSAMYLCASSSRDRGLYEQYFGPGTRLTVT.

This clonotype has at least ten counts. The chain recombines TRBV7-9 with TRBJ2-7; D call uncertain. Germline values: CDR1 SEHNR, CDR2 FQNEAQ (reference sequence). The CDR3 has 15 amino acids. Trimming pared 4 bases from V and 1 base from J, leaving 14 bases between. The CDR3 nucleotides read TGTGCCAGCAGCTCCCGGGTTGCTGGTTCCTACGAGCAGTACTTC. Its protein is CASSSRVAGSYEQYF.

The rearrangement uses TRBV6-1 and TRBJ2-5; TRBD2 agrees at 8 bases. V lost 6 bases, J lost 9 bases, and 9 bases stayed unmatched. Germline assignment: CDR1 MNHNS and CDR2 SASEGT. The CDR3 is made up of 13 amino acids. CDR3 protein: CASSPGLGSAQYF. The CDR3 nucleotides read TGTGCCAGCAGCCCGGGACTAGGGTCGGCCCAGTACTTC.

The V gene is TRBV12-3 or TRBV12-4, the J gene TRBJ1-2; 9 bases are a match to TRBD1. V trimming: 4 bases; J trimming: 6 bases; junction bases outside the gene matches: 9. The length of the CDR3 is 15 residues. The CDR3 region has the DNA TGTGCCAGCAGTTCAATGACAGGGGGATTGAATGGCTACACCTTC. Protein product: CASSSMTGGLNGYTF.

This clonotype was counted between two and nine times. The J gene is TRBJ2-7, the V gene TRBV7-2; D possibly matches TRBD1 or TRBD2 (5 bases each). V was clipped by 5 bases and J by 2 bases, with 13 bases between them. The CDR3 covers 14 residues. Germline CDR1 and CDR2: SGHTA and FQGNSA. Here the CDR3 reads CASSVRDRTYEQYF. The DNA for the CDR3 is TGTGCCAGCAGCGTCCGGGACCGAACCTACGAGCAGTACTTC.